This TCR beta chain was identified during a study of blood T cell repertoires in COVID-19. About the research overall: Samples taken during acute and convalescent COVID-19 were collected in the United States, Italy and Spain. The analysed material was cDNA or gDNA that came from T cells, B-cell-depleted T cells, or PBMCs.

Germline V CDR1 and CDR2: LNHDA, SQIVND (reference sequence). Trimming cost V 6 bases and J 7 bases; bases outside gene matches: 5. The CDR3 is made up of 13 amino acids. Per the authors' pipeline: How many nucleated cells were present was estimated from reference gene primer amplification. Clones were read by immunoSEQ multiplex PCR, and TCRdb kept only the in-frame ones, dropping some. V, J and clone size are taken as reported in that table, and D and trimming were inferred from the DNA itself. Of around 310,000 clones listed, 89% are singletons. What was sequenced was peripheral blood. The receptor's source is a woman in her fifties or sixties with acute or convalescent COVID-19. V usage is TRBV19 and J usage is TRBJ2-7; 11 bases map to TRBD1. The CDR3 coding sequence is TGTGCCAGTAGGAGGACAGGGGGCTGGGAGCAGTACTTC. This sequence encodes CASRRTGGWEQYF. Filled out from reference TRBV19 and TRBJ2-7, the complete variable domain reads DGGITQSPKYLFRKEGQNVTLSCEQNLNHDAMYWYRQDPGQGLRLIYYSQIVNDFQKGDIAEGYSVSREKKESFPLTVTSAQKNPTAFYLCASRRTGGWEQYFGPGTRLTVT.